One sample yielded the 27 T cell receptor beta chains listed below, sequenced in a study of radiotherapy plus CTLA-4 blockade in lung cancer. Method: immunoSEQ multiplex PCR; TCRdb's copy keeps in-frame clones and lacks some. The table shows some 66,000 clones, with roughly four fifths occurring only once. Sequenced here: peripheral blood, sampled from a patient treated with radiotherapy plus ipilimumab. These receptors were collected from a human donor with non-small cell lung cancer who had a partial response to radiotherapy plus ipilimumab.

The chain links TRBV15 to TRBJ2-1; TRBD2 matches 12 bases. The length of the CDR3 is 16 residues. Germline CDR1 is LNHNV and CDR2 is YYDKDF (reference sequence). The J segment lost 7 bases and the V segment lost 2 bases, leaving 6 bases of the junction unmatched. This CDR3 is CATSRPGLAGSNEQFF. The CDR3 DNA sequence: TGTGCCACCAGCAGACCTGGACTAGCGGGGTCTAATGAGCAGTTCTTC.

J is TRBJ2-1 and V is TRBV27, with D perhaps TRBD2 (6 bases). The V end lost 3 bases, the J end lost 3 bases, and 12 bases lay between the germline ends. CDR1 is MNHEY and CDR2 is SMNVEV in the germline V gene (reference sequence). The length of the CDR3 is 15 residues. The CDR3 reads CASSFGAGLYNEQFF. The CDR3 DNA sequence: TGTGCCAGCAGTTTCGGTGCGGGACTCTACAATGAGCAGTTCTTC.

In DNA form, the CDR3 reads TGTGCCAGCCAAGGACAGCCGAATGAAAAACTGTTTTTT. It translates to CASQGQPNEKLFF. This chain joins TRBV4-2 and TRBJ1-4, with D possibly TRBD1 on 6 matching bases. Germline V gene data show CDR1 as LGHNA and CDR2 as YNFKEQ. CDR3 length equals 13 residues. Trimming stripped 8 bases from V and 5 bases from J, with 12 bases between.

The gene calls are TRBV18 and TRBJ2-3; D perhaps matches TRBD1 (6 bases). Germline lookup yields CDR1 KGHSH and CDR2 LQKENI. The CDR3 is 16 residues long. The V end was cut by 4 bases, the J end by 3 bases, with 17 bases between. In DNA, the CDR3 is TGTGCCAGCTCACTTTCACTAGTGGGGGCTACAGATACGCAGTATTTT. Amino acids: CASSLSLVGATDTQYF.

This clone was seen only a few times. This rearrangement joins TRBV28 to TRBJ1-4; D gene uncertain. V was clipped by 1 base and J by 8 bases, with 8 bases between them. The CDR3 has 13 residues. CDR1 is MDHEN and CDR2 is SYDVKM in the germline V gene. CDR3 coding DNA: TGTGCCAGCAGTTTATTGAGTTGGGAAAAACTGTTTTTT. Translation gives CASSLLSWEKLFF.

This clone has a single count. The chain recombines TRBV11-2 with TRBJ1-2; the match to TRBD1 covers 10 bases. Germline CDR1 SGHAT, CDR2 FQNNGV. Unmatched junction bases numbered 7, after V lost 4 bases and J lost 8 bases. The CDR3 is 14 residues long. The CDR3 region is CASSYDRGQDGYTF. The CDR3 coding sequence is TGTGCCAGCAGCTACGACAGGGGGCAGGACGGCTACACCTTC.

The chain uses TRBV6-6 and TRBJ1-2, with 11 nucleotides matching TRBD1. Looked up from germline, CDR1 is MNHNY and CDR2 is SVGAGI (reference sequence). V shed 5 bases and J 4 bases; nucleotides not matched to a gene: 3. The CDR3 is 14 residues long. CDR3 in amino acids: CASSPGQGVYGYTF. CDR3 sequence (DNA): TGTGCCAGCAGTCCGGGACAGGGGGTCTATGGCTACACCTTC.

This clone was seen more than once but under ten times. The rearrangement uses TRBV29-1 and TRBJ2-7; 10 positions match TRBD2. Looked up from germline, CDR1 is SQVTM and CDR2 is ANQGSEA. The CDR3 loop spans 15 amino acids. V was pared by 6 bases and J by 3 bases, with 11 bases of the junction left unmatched. The CDR3 DNA reads as TGCAGCGTGTCGCTAGCGGGAGCCTCCTACTACGAGCAGTACTTC. This encodes CSVSLAGASYYEQYF.

The V call is TRBV7-9, the J call TRBJ2-5, with D hard to call. V lost 3 bases to trimming and J lost 5 bases, with 4 bases between them. Germline V gene lookup returns CDR1 SEHNR and CDR2 FQNEAQ (reference sequence). The CDR3 is 11 residues long. The CDR3: CASSFRETQYF. In nucleotides, the CDR3 is TGTGCCAGCAGCTTCAGGGAGACCCAGTACTTC. The full variable domain, its missing parts supplied by reference TRBV7-9 and TRBJ2-5, is DTGVSQNPRHKITKRGQNVTFRCDPISEHNRLYWYRQTLGQGPEFLTYFQNEAQLEKSRLLSDRFSAERPKGSFSTLEIQRTEQGDSAMYLCASSFRETQYFGPGTRLLVL.

The chain carries TRBV2 and TRBJ1-3, with D tentatively TRBD1 (6 bases). V was cut by 10 bases and J by 8 bases, with 30 bases left in between. Germline V CDR1 and CDR2: SNHLY, FYNNEI. The CDR3 loop spans 17 amino acids. The CDR3 coding sequence is TGTGCCAACCATAGCCAGGGGCCTCACCAACGCGGAGACACCATATATTTT. Its protein product is CANHSQGPHQRGDTIYF.

V usage is TRBV28 and J usage is TRBJ2-7, with D tentatively TRBD1 (6 bases). CDR3 length equals 15 residues. The V gene's germline CDR1 is MDHEN and CDR2 SYDVKM. Trimming left V 5 bases short and J 4 bases short, with 18 bases between. This chain's CDR3 is CASSPWSTGPYEQYF. DNA of the CDR3: TGTGCCAGCAGTCCCTGGTCGACAGGACCTTACGAGCAGTACTTC.

The chain has TRBV11-3 and TRBJ2-2; 11 nucleotides align to TRBD2. This CDR3 is built from 15 residues. J lost 6 bases, V lost 3 bases, and 3 bases had no gene match. CDR1 is SGHNT and CDR2 is YENEEA in the germline V gene. For the CDR3, the DNA is TGTGCCAGCAGCTTGACTAGCGGGATGGCCGGGGAGCTGTTTTTT. Its protein product is CASSLTSGMAGELFF.

This chain connects TRBV2 to TRBJ2-3, with D maybe TRBD2 (5 bases). V gave up 5 bases and J gave up 4 bases, with 13 bases separating them. The germline V gene encodes CDR1 SNHLY and CDR2 FYNNEI. The CDR3 runs 14 residues. The CDR3: CASSIPPGADTQYF. The CDR3 DNA reads as TGTGCCAGCAGTATACCTCCCGGGGCAGATACGCAGTATTTT.

The chain carries TRBV5-6 and TRBJ2-1; 15 bases line up with TRBD2. The germline gives CDR1 SGHDT, CDR2 YYEEEE. After removal of 0 bases from V and 3 bases from J, the junction contained 7 bases not matched to a gene. The CDR3 has 19 residues. The CDR3 DNA reads TGTGCCAGCAGCTTGGCCGGACTAGCGGGAGGGTCGATCTACAATGAGCAGTTCTTC. Translating gives CASSLAGLAGGSIYNEQFF. The full variable domain, rest sourced from reference TRBV5-6 and TRBJ2-1, is DAGVTQSPTHLIKTRGQQVTLRCSPKSGHDTVSWYQQALGQGPQFIFQYYEEEERQRGNFPDRFSGHQFPNYSSELNVNALLLGDSALYLCASSLAGLAGGSIYNEQFFGPGTRLTVL.

A single count supports this clone. The J gene is TRBJ2-7, the V gene TRBV6-1; D unresolved. Trimming removed 2 bases from V and 1 base from J, with 9 bases in between. The CDR3 runs 14 residues. The V gene's germline CDR1 is MNHNS and CDR2 SASEGT. CDR3 sequence (DNA): TGTGCCAGCAGTGAATTAGGAGAATCCTACGAGCAGTACTTC. It is translated as CASSELGESYEQYF.

DNA for the CDR3: TGTGCCAGCAGCCGACTAGATCAGTCCTACGAGCAGTACTTC. Encoded protein: CASSRLDQSYEQYF. The chain carries TRBV7-9 and TRBJ2-7, with D tentatively TRBD2 (6 bases). V gave up 5 bases and J gave up 1 base, with 12 bases separating them. This CDR3 has 14 residues. In germline, CDR1 is SEHNR, CDR2 FQNEAQ (reference sequence).

The chain recombines TRBV5-6 with TRBJ2-5; 8 nucleotides line up with TRBD2. Trimming cost V 1 base and J 4 bases; bases outside gene matches: 9. Germline V gene lookup returns CDR1 SGHDT and CDR2 YYEEEE. The CDR3 spans 16 residues. This CDR3 reads CASSLMVAGTGETQYF. CDR3 bases: TGTGCCAGCAGCTTGATGGTAGCGGGGACGGGAGAGACCCAGTACTTC.

The chain carries TRBV10-3 and TRBJ1-5, with 10 bases lining up with TRBD1. Germline V CDR1 and CDR2: ENHRY, SYGVKD. There are 16 residues in the CDR3. The J segment lost 0 bases and the V segment lost 6 bases, leaving 5 bases of the junction unmatched. This CDR3 reads CAISEGTGASNQPQHF. The CDR3 nucleotides are TGTGCCATCAGCGAGGGGACAGGGGCTAGCAATCAGCCCCAGCATTTT.

CDR3 in DNA: TGTGCCAGCAGGCGGGTTGGACCCGGGGGCGAGCAGTACTTC. Translating it yields CASRRVGPGGEQYF. The chain combines TRBV27 with TRBJ2-7, with a tentative D call TRBD2 (6 bases). V was cut by 6 bases and J by 6 bases, with 18 bases left in between. Per germline, CDR1 MNHEY and CDR2 SMNVEV (reference sequence). The CDR3 totals 14 residues.

The chain recombines TRBV4-2 with TRBJ1-3; a weak D match, TRBD1 (5 bases). V was clipped by 1 base and J by 1 base, with 5 bases between them. The CDR3 consists of 14 residues. In germline, CDR1 is LGHNA, CDR2 YNFKEQ. The CDR3, as DNA: TGTGCCAGCAGCCAAGCAGGGTCTGGAAACACCATATATTTT. This encodes CASSQAGSGNTIYF.

This clone was recorded once. This rearrangement joins TRBV11-2 to TRBJ2-1; 7 bases agree with TRBD2. V was pared by 5 bases and J by 4 bases, with 5 bases of the junction left unmatched. The germline V gene has CDR1 SGHAT and CDR2 FQNNGV. This CDR3 has 14 amino acids. The CDR3 DNA follows: TGTGCCAGCAGCGGGGCTAGCGGTTACAATGAGCAGTTCTTC. This sequence encodes CASSGASGYNEQFF.

The J gene is TRBJ2-5, the V gene TRBV6-5; D possibly corresponds to TRBD1 (6 bases). V was shortened by 3 bases and J by 2 bases, with 13 bases between the two germline ends. The CDR3 totals 15 residues. Per germline, CDR1 MNHEY and CDR2 SVGAGI. CDR3 nucleotides: TGTGCCAGCAGTTATGACGGGACACCTCAAGAGACCCAGTACTTC. Its translation is CASSYDGTPQETQYF.

This chain uses TRBV9 with TRBJ2-3, with TRBD2 as a possible D gene (6 bases). The V end lost 0 bases, the J end lost 5 bases, and 16 bases lay between the germline ends. CDR3 length equals 16 residues. Germline loops: CDR1 SGDLS, CDR2 YYNGEE. CDR3: CASSVELRGPRDTQYF. CDR3 nucleotide sequence: TGTGCCAGCAGCGTAGAGTTGCGGGGCCCCCGAGATACGCAGTATTTT.

The chain has TRBV19 and TRBJ1-1, with D perhaps TRBD1 (6 bases). The V gene lost 3 bases and the J gene lost 5 bases, with 13 bases spanning the gap. The CDR3 contains 14 residues. In germline, CDR1 is LNHDA, CDR2 SQIVND (reference sequence). CDR3 DNA: TGTGCCAGTAGTATCATTAAGGGGGAAACTGAAGCTTTCTTT. This codes for CASSIIKGETEAFF.

The chain is built from TRBV2 and TRBJ1-5; D gene ambiguous. V was cut by 6 bases and J by 11 bases, with 20 bases left in between. This CDR3 has 14 amino acids. Per the germline V gene, CDR1 is SNHLY and CDR2 is FYNNEI. As DNA, the CDR3 is TGTGCCAGCAGGGCCGGACTGCCACCTACGGCCCAGCATTTT. Its translation is CASRAGLPPTAQHF.

The V gene is TRBV20-1, the J gene TRBJ2-7; D call uncertain. Germline assignment: CDR1 DFQATT and CDR2 SNEGSKA (reference sequence). This CDR3 contains 9 residues. V was pared by 6 bases and J by 6 bases, with 6 bases between. CDR3: CSASVEQYF. The CDR3 region has the DNA TGCAGTGCCTCTGTCGAGCAGTACTTC.

V usage is TRBV9 and J usage is TRBJ2-3, with 16 bases aligning to TRBD2. The CDR3 loop spans 16 amino acids. Germline CDR1 and CDR2: SGDLS and YYNGEE. V lost 4 bases to trimming and J lost 6 bases; unmatched junction nucleotides: 5. In DNA, the CDR3 is TGTGCCAGCAGCCCAGGGACTAGCGGGAGGGTGGATACGCAGTATTTT. It is translated as CASSPGTSGRVDTQYF. Drawing the rest from reference TRBV9 and TRBJ2-3, the complete variable domain is DSGVTQTPKHLITATGQRVTLRCSPRSGDLSVYWYQQSLDQGLQFLIQYYNGEERAKGNILERFSAQQFPDLHSELNLSSLELGDSALYFCASSPGTSGRVDTQYFGPGTRLTVL.